Following are 15 T cell receptor beta chains from one sample sequenced in a study of T cells after somatic rescue of genetic block. Assay: immunoSEQ multiplex PCR; the TCRdb copy retains only in-frame clones and omits some. The table includes 9,500 to 12,000 clones, under 85% detected once. The material sequenced was peripheral blood mononuclear cells (PBMCs). These receptors were taken from a boy between 10 and 17 years old.

The V call is TRBV4-3, the J call TRBJ2-3; D gene uncertain. CDR3 length: 15 amino acids. Trimming took off 0 bases at V and 4 bases at J, with 11 bases between the two ends. CDR1 LGHNA and CDR2 YSLEER come from the germline V gene. The CDR3 nucleotides read TGCGCCAGCAGCCAAGAGGCTTTACGAGCAGATACGCAGTATTTT. Protein sequence: CASSQEALRADTQYF.

The chain joins TRBV18 to TRBJ1-1; maybe TRBD1 (6 bases). CDR3 length: 13 residues. Trimming stripped 4 bases from V and 1 base from J, with 7 bases between. Germline V CDR1 and CDR2: KGHSH, LQKENI. The CDR3 sequence is CASSRGGNTEAFF. The CDR3 nucleotides are TGTGCCAGCTCACGAGGGGGGAACACTGAAGCTTTCTTT.

This clone has more than one count but fewer than ten. V and J are TRBV5-4 and TRBJ1-1; D unresolved. Looked up from germline, CDR1 is SGHNT and CDR2 is YYREEE (reference sequence). Trimming took 4 bases from V and 6 from J, leaving 16 bases between them. The CDR3 extends over 14 amino acids. This CDR3 reads CASSPLSGMAEAFF. The CDR3, as DNA: TGTGCCAGCAGCCCATTGTCAGGAATGGCTGAAGCTTTCTTT.

The CDR3 sequence: CASSYLAGGINEQFF. The CDR3 coding sequence is TGTGCCAGCAGTTACTTGGCAGGGGGCATAAATGAGCAGTTCTTC. J is TRBJ2-1 and V is TRBV6-6, with 8 bases lining up with TRBD1. CDR1 MNHNY and CDR2 SVGAGI come from the germline V gene (reference sequence). V gave up 1 base and J gave up 7 bases; unmatched junction bases: 6. This CDR3 is built from 15 residues.

The rearrangement links TRBV7-2 to TRBJ2-7; TRBD1 agrees at 8 bases. V shed 2 bases and J 2 bases; nucleotides not matched to a gene: 5. The CDR3 is 15 amino acids. Germline CDR1 SGHTA, CDR2 FQGNSA. The CDR3 nucleotides read TGTGCCAGCAGCTTAATCCAGGGGGCTCCCTACGAGCAGTACTTC. Amino acid sequence: CASSLIQGAPYEQYF.

DNA of the CDR3: TGCGCCAGCAGCTCCCGGGACAGCACAGATACGCAGTATTTT. Its translation: CASSSRDSTDTQYF. This chain links TRBV5-1 with TRBJ2-3; either TRBD1 or TRBD2 may supply D (5 bases each). CDR3 length equals 14 residues. Trimming stripped 3 bases from V and 0 bases from J, with 8 bases between. Germline CDR1 SGHRS, CDR2 YFSETQ.

This sequence joins TRBV4-1 and TRBJ2-4; D unclear. Germline V lookup: CDR1 MGHRA, CDR2 YSYEKL. The V end lost 0 bases, the J end lost 3 bases, and 15 bases lay between the germline ends. The CDR3 has 17 amino acids. Written as DNA, the CDR3 is TGCGCCAGCAGCCAAGATCATGACCCTTGGGTCAAAAACATTCAGTACTTC. Translation: CASSQDHDPWVKNIQYF.

The chain has TRBV27 and TRBJ2-5; 8 nucleotides line up with TRBD1. The CDR3 consists of 15 residues. CDR1 and CDR2 from the germline V gene are MNHEY and SMNVEV (reference sequence). Losses at the gene ends were 4 bases for V and 2 bases for J; bases not matched to a gene: 6. The CDR3 region has the DNA TGTGCCAGCAGTTCCGGACAGGGCTTACAAGAGACCCAGTACTTC. It encodes CASSSGQGLQETQYF.

V usage is TRBV5-1 and J usage is TRBJ2-7; 11 nucleotides align to TRBD2. Per the germline V gene, CDR1 is SGHRS and CDR2 is YFSETQ. The CDR3 consists of 18 residues. With V trimmed by 4 bases and J by 0 bases, 12 bases remained unmatched. The CDR3: CASSPRASGGPFSYEQYF. The CDR3 DNA is TGCGCCAGCAGCCCACGGGCTAGCGGGGGGCCCTTCTCCTACGAGCAGTACTTC.

V gene TRBV10-2 combines with J gene TRBJ2-1; unclear D gene. Germline lookup yields CDR1 WSHSY and CDR2 SAAADI. The V and J ends lost 6 bases and 6 bases respectively, with 9 bases between them. The CDR3 is 12 amino acids. The CDR3 DNA follows: TGCGCCAGCAGGATGCTCTCCAATGAGCAGTTCTTC. Translating it yields CASRMLSNEQFF.

The chain couples TRBV18 to TRBJ2-7; 10 nucleotides match TRBD2. V shed 3 bases and J 2 bases; nucleotides not matched to a gene: 10. Per the germline V gene, CDR1 is KGHSH and CDR2 is LQKENI. This CDR3 contains 17 residues. The CDR3 spells CASSPPASGGAAYEQYF. The CDR3 nucleotides read TGTGCCAGCTCACCTCCCGCCAGCGGGGGGGCCGCCTACGAGCAGTACTTC.

This chain links TRBV18 with TRBJ2-1, with 10 bases matching TRBD2. With V trimmed by 3 bases and J by 5 bases, 16 bases remained unmatched. This CDR3 is 19 amino acids long. The germline V gene encodes CDR1 KGHSH and CDR2 LQKENI. The CDR3 here is CASSPLTSLASGRDNEQFF. The CDR3, as DNA: TGTGCCAGCTCACCCCTTACCTCCTTGGCTAGCGGGAGAGACAATGAGCAGTTCTTC.

The chain joins TRBV6-1 to TRBJ1-2; 8 nucleotides align to TRBD1. The length of the CDR3 is 15 residues. Trimming at V came to 1 base and at J to 8 bases, leaving 9 bases not matched to a gene. Germline V gene data show CDR1 as MNHNS and CDR2 as SASEGT. The CDR3: CASSEGGRGRYGYTF. The CDR3 coding sequence is TGTGCCAGCAGTGAAGGGGGCAGGGGGCGGTACGGCTACACCTTC.

V is TRBV6-5 and J is TRBJ2-1, with 11 bases matching TRBD2. Germline V lookup: CDR1 MNHEY, CDR2 SVGAGI. V shed 6 bases and J 5 bases; nucleotides not matched to a gene: 6. This CDR3 is built from 15 residues. The CDR3 sequence: CASRQTSGGHNEQFF. Written as DNA, the CDR3 is TGTGCCAGCAGGCAAACTAGCGGGGGCCACAATGAGCAGTTCTTC.

V gene TRBV19 combines with J gene TRBJ2-1; 8 bases are shared with TRBD1. Germline assignment: CDR1 LNHDA and CDR2 SQIVND (reference sequence). The junction had 11 bases not matched to a gene; V was cut back by 7 bases and J by 3 bases. The length of the CDR3 is 16 residues. CDR3 coding DNA: TGTGCCAGTACTTCATCAGACAGGGGTGGCTACAATGAGCAGTTCTTC. Amino acids: CASTSSDRGGYNEQFF.